The clone carrying this TCR beta chain has a count of ten or more. What it binds is not known. The CDR3 consists of 16 residues. V gave up 0 bases and J gave up 3 bases, with 14 bases separating them. In germline, CDR1 is SGHVS, CDR2 FQNEAQ. Preparing the TCRbeta library involved the use of unique molecular identifiers. A single record per CDR3 protein comes from TCRdb applying MiXCR to the PCR reads. The sample has hundreds of thousands of distinct CDR3 sequences, around 13% seen once. The sample is drawn from a study of T-cell reconstitution after alpha-beta-depleted transplantation in children. General study results and limits: The study traced high day-60 TCRbeta diversity in some patients to surviving recipient T cells and thymic progenitors. The origin of alpha-beta T cells about two months after transplant was reportedly several hundred expanded graft clones. Diversity and T-cell counts at one year after transplant derived mostly from new T cells.

The clonotype was recovered from a girl aged 2-15 years with congenital amegakaryocytic thrombocytopenia, due to receive a stem cell transplant. The sequences come from PBMCs, collected before TCRalphabeta/CD19-depleted stem cell transplant. The chain combines TRBV7-8 with TRBJ1-1; D remains ambiguous. CDR3 in amino acids: CASSLASGVGDTEAFF. Here the CDR3 DNA reads TGTGCCAGCAGCTTAGCTTCAGGAGTTGGGGACACTGAAGCTTTCTTT.